This T cell receptor beta chain was profiled in a study of blood T cell repertoires in COVID-19. Clones were sequenced by immunoSEQ multiplex PCR, and TCRdb holds only the in-frame ones, with some missing. This sample has around 370,000 clones, with about 90% found just once. CDR3 length: 14 residues. V shed 4 bases, J shed 6 bases, and the junction held 6 bases outside the gene matches. The germline V gene has CDR1 SGDLS and CDR2 YYNGEE. The receptor was isolated from a woman aged 18-29 years who had recovered from COVID-19. Sequencing was carried out using peripheral blood. J is TRBJ2-3 and V is TRBV9, with TRBD1 matching over 9 bases. The CDR3 sequence: CASSPWDRDDTQYF. The DNA for the CDR3 is TGTGCCAGCAGCCCCTGGGACAGGGACGATACGCAGTATTTT.